This passage covers 31 T cell receptor beta chains from one sample sequenced in a study of lymphopenia after photon versus proton radiotherapy. Sequenced by immunoSEQ multiplex PCR; TCRdb stores in-frame clones only, minus some. The sample yields some 45,000 clones, around four fifths seen once. The source was peripheral blood, collected from a patient treated with proton-based radiotherapy. These receptors originate from a woman in her seventies with pancreatic cancer.

V is TRBV4-3 and J is TRBJ2-3; D uncertain. The CDR3 is made up of 14 amino acids. V was pared by 0 bases and J by 1 base, with 5 bases between. Per the germline V gene, CDR1 is LGHNA and CDR2 is YSLEER. This CDR3 is CASSQDLGTDTQYF. In nucleotides, the CDR3 is TGCGCCAGCAGCCAAGATCTCGGCACAGATACGCAGTATTTT.

This chain connects TRBV28 to TRBJ2-3, with TRBD2 matching over 12 bases. V trimming: 5 bases; J trimming: 3 bases; junction bases outside the gene matches: 12. This CDR3 spans 18 amino acids. Per germline, CDR1 MDHEN and CDR2 SYDVKM. As DNA, the CDR3 is TGTGCCAGCAGTCAATCTAGCGGGAGGGCCGCGGGGACAGATACGCAGTATTTT. This codes for CASSQSSGRAAGTDTQYF.

The J gene is TRBJ2-7, the V gene TRBV7-2; no definite D call. V shed 1 base and J shed 7 bases, with 8 bases lying between them. The CDR3 totals 12 residues. CDR1 SGHTA and CDR2 FQGNSA come from the germline V gene. The CDR3: CASSLGATEQYF. CDR3 nucleotide sequence: TGTGCCAGCAGCTTAGGGGCCACTGAGCAGTACTTC.

The J gene is TRBJ1-3, the V gene TRBV5-1; a possible D gene is TRBD1 (5 bases). Germline V gives CDR1 SGHRS, CDR2 YFSETQ. This CDR3 has 15 residues. V gave up 4 bases and J gave up 0 bases, with 11 bases separating them. The DNA for the CDR3 is TGCGCCAGCAGCCCCGACAGATTCTCTGGAAACACCATATATTTT. It specifies CASSPDRFSGNTIYF.

The rearrangement links TRBV7-2 to TRBJ1-2; perhaps TRBD1 as D (5 bases). CDR1 and CDR2 (germline): SGHTA, FQGNSA. V was cut by 1 base and J by 7 bases, with 10 bases left in between. This CDR3 is built from 13 residues. For the CDR3, the DNA is TGTGCCAGCAGCTTAGGGGCAACAGGTGGCTACACCTTC. Translated, it gives CASSLGATGGYTF. Full variable domain (remainder filled in from reference TRBV7-2 and TRBJ1-2): GAGVSQSPSNKVTEKGKDVELRCDPISGHTALYWYRQSLGQGLEFLIYFQGNSAPDKSGLPSDRFSAERTGGSVSTLTIQRTQQEDSAVYLCASSLGATGGYTFGSGTRLTVV.

The CDR3 protein is CASSLEALNTEAFF. The CDR3 DNA follows: TGTGCCAGCAGCTTGGAGGCCTTGAACACTGAAGCTTTCTTT. The V gene is TRBV7-2, the J gene TRBJ1-1, with no clear D. V lost 3 bases, J lost 0 bases, and 8 bases lay in between. Germline loops: CDR1 SGHTA, CDR2 FQGNSA. The CDR3 extends over 14 amino acids.

This clone was detected only once. The chain joins TRBV27 to TRBJ1-2; maybe TRBD1 (6 bases). The V gene's germline CDR1 is MNHEY and CDR2 SMNVEV (reference sequence). Trimming stripped 3 bases from V and 5 bases from J, with 13 bases between. CDR3 size: 14 residues. CDR3 bases: TGTGCCAGCAGTTTCGGCCAGGGGTATTATGGCTACACCTTC. It is translated as CASSFGQGYYGYTF.

The chain joins TRBV7-2 to TRBJ1-4; D is undetermined. The CDR3 is 14 amino acids. CDR1 and CDR2 from the germline V gene are SGHTA and FQGNSA. Trimming pared 1 base from V and 8 bases from J, leaving 11 bases between. For the CDR3, the DNA is TGTGCCAGCAGCTTAGGTAACCAAGCGGAAAAACTGTTTTTT. Translation gives CASSLGNQAEKLFF.

This clone was observed a single time. V gene TRBV5-4 combines with J gene TRBJ1-2, with 9 nucleotides matching TRBD1. The CDR3 covers 14 residues. Trimming cost V 2 bases and J 5 bases; bases outside gene matches: 4. Germline loops: CDR1 SGHNT, CDR2 YYREEE (reference sequence). The CDR3 coding sequence is TGTGCCAGCAGCTTACTACAGGGGGCGTATGGCTACACCTTC. Protein product: CASSLLQGAYGYTF. The full variable domain, with the rest looked up from reference TRBV5-4 and TRBJ1-2, is ETGVTQSPTHLIKTRGQQVTLRCSSQSGHNTVSWYQQALGQGPQFIFQYYREEENGRGNFPPRFSGLQFPNYSSELNVNALELDDSALYLCASSLLQGAYGYTFGSGTRLTVV.

The chain joins TRBV7-9 to TRBJ2-4; D tentatively fits TRBD1 or TRBD2 (5 bases each). Germline values: CDR1 SEHNR, CDR2 FQNEAQ (reference sequence). CDR3 size: 13 residues. Trimming took off 4 bases at V and 6 bases at J, with 10 bases between the two ends. CDR3 loop: CASSSGRANIQYF. In DNA form, the CDR3 reads TGTGCCAGCAGCTCGGGACGGGCAAACATTCAGTACTTC.

The CDR3 region has the DNA TGTGCCATCATGGGGCATTCCTCTAGCGGATCCTACAATGAGCAGTTCTTC. This codes for CAIMGHSSSGSYNEQFF. The chain employs TRBV10-3 and TRBJ2-1; 7 bases are a match to TRBD2. The CDR3 contains 17 residues. V shed 7 bases, J shed 1 base, and the junction held 13 bases outside the gene matches. Germline V gene sequence: CDR1 ENHRY, CDR2 SYGVKD.

The rearrangement uses TRBV28 and TRBJ1-1; the D gene is possibly TRBD1 (6 bases). The ends were cut back, 4 bases at V and 7 bases at J, with 31 bases in the middle. This CDR3 region has 19 residues. Germline V gene data show CDR1 as MDHEN and CDR2 as SYDVKM. This CDR3 reads CASSSITPIRTASIGEAFF. The CDR3 region has the DNA TGTGCCAGCAGTTCCATCACCCCCATTCGGACAGCTAGTATCGGTGAAGCTTTCTTT.

The rearrangement uses TRBV14 and TRBJ2-5; weak D call: TRBD1 (6 bases). The J call is uncertain, as TRBJ2-7 better fits the DNA end. CDR1 and CDR2 from the germline V gene are SGHDN and FVKESK. The CDR3 spans 15 residues. The CDR3 here is CASSQDGQGWYEQYF. The DNA for the CDR3 is TGTGCCAGCAGCCAAGATGGGCAGGGGTGGTACGAGCAGTACTTC.

This chain joins TRBV28 and TRBJ1-1, with a weak D call TRBD1 (5 bases). Germline loops: CDR1 MDHEN, CDR2 SYDVKM. This CDR3 is built from 15 residues. V lost 6 bases and J 4 bases, leaving 18 bases between the germline ends. The CDR3 nucleotides are TGTGCCAGCAGCGAGATTAAGGGGTTTAGCACTGAAGCTTTCTTT. The encoded protein is CASSEIKGFSTEAFF.

The chain uses TRBV29-1 and TRBJ2-1; 9 bases line up with TRBD1. The CDR3 is 12 residues long. Germline lookup yields CDR1 SQVTM and CDR2 ANQGSEA. V lost 3 bases to trimming and J lost 8 bases; unmatched junction nucleotides: 2. The CDR3 bases are TGCAGCGTTGATGACAGGGGGGATGAGCAGTTCTTC. Translating gives CSVDDRGDEQFF.

The gene calls are TRBV7-9 and TRBJ1-1, with D hard to call. Trimming shortened V by 4 bases and J by 2 bases, and 8 bases separated the two germline ends. CDR1 is SEHNR and CDR2 is FQNEAQ in the germline V gene (reference sequence). There are 13 residues in the CDR3. CDR3 coding DNA: TGTGCCAGCAGCTCTAACAGCAACACTGAAGCTTTCTTT. Protein: CASSSNSNTEAFF. Variable domain in full (rest from reference TRBV7-9 and TRBJ1-1): DTGVSQNPRHKITKRGQNVTFRCDPISEHNRLYWYRQTLGQGPEFLTYFQNEAQLEKSRLLSDRFSAERPKGSFSTLEIQRTEQGDSAMYLCASSSNSNTEAFFGQGTRLTVV.

The J gene is TRBJ2-7, the V gene TRBV5-1; TRBD1 agrees at 11 bases. The CDR3 runs to 15 residues. The germline V gene has CDR1 SGHRS and CDR2 YFSETQ. With V trimmed by 4 bases and J by 3 bases, 6 bases remained unmatched. The CDR3 reads CASSSRDRGVYEQYF. In DNA form, the CDR3 reads TGCGCCAGCAGCAGCCGGGACAGGGGGGTCTACGAGCAGTACTTC.

V gene TRBV29-1 combines with J gene TRBJ2-7; a weak D match, TRBD1 (5 bases). Germline loops: CDR1 SQVTM, CDR2 ANQGSEA. Trimming stripped 1 base from V and 6 bases from J, with 19 bases between. This CDR3 comprises 15 residues. The CDR3 coding sequence is TGCAGCGTTGAAGCACAAACAGGTAATTTCCGCGAGCAGTACTTC. It translates to CSVEAQTGNFREQYF.

This clone was detected only once. The rearrangement uses TRBV4-2 and TRBJ2-6; weak D call: TRBD1 (5 bases). V was cut by 3 bases and J by 0 bases, with 6 bases left in between. From germline, CDR1 is LGHNA and CDR2 YNFKEQ. The CDR3 is 15 amino acids. The CDR3 reads CASSQTVSGANVLTF. The CDR3 DNA reads TGTGCCAGCAGCCAGACAGTCTCTGGGGCCAACGTCCTGACTTTC.

The V call is TRBV4-2, the J call TRBJ2-7, with 10 bases aligning to TRBD1. Germline-derived CDR1 and CDR2 are LGHNA and YNFKEQ. J was trimmed by 4 bases and V by 7 bases; bases with no gene match: 10. The length of the CDR3 is 15 residues. In DNA, the CDR3 is TGTGCCAGCACGCACACGGGACAGGGGACGTACGAGCAGTACTTC. Protein sequence: CASTHTGQGTYEQYF.

The chain has TRBV19 and TRBJ1-5; a weak D match, TRBD1 (5 bases). Germline values: CDR1 LNHDA, CDR2 SQIVND (reference sequence). Trimming shortened V by 8 bases and J by 6 bases, and 17 bases separated the two germline ends. CDR3 length equals 14 residues. The CDR3 spells CASGEGMWSQPQHF. The DNA for the CDR3 is TGTGCCAGTGGTGAGGGGATGTGGAGTCAGCCCCAGCATTTT.

Of note for this clone: The sample carries other DNA sequences with the same CDR3. The V and J genes are TRBV5-1 and TRBJ2-3, with D hard to call. This CDR3 spans 13 amino acids. V was shortened by 3 bases and J by 2 bases, with 7 bases between the two germline ends. Germline loops: CDR1 SGHRS, CDR2 YFSETQ. Here the CDR3 DNA reads TGCGCCAGCAGCTCCGGGTCCACAGATACGCAGTATTTT. It translates to CASSSGSTDTQYF.

The rearrangement joins TRBV19 to TRBJ1-1; D unresolved. CDR1 and CDR2 from the germline V gene are LNHDA and SQIVND (reference sequence). This CDR3 has 13 residues. V gave up 2 bases and J gave up 5 bases, with 9 bases separating them. CDR3 in amino acids: CASSISGRTEAFF. The CDR3 DNA sequence: TGTGCCAGTAGTATAAGCGGGCGGACTGAAGCTTTCTTT.

The chain employs TRBV6-5 and TRBJ2-7; D not resolved. CDR1 is MNHEY and CDR2 is SVGAGI in the germline V gene. This CDR3 spans 13 amino acids. V lost 4 bases and J 3 bases, leaving 10 bases between the germline ends. In nucleotides, the CDR3 is TGTGCCAGCAGTTCTCCAGCAATCTACGAGCAGTACTTC. Translation gives CASSSPAIYEQYF.

V is TRBV28 and J is TRBJ1-2; no clear D. Germline CDR1 is MDHEN and CDR2 is SYDVKM. Trimming stripped 5 bases from V and 8 bases from J, with 18 bases between. The CDR3 length is 14 residues. CDR3 bases: TGTGCCAGCAGTGCCGCCCGGTTTCTGGACGGCTACACCTTC. Residues: CASSAARFLDGYTF.

The chain combines TRBV5-1 with TRBJ2-2; D remains ambiguous. The CDR3 is 15 amino acids. V shed 0 bases and J shed 2 bases, with 8 bases lying between them. Per germline, CDR1 SGHRS and CDR2 YFSETQ. CDR3 amino acids: CASSLEVGNTGELFF. The CDR3 DNA reads TGCGCCAGCAGCTTGGAGGTGGGAAACACCGGGGAGCTGTTTTTT.

The J gene is TRBJ2-1, the V gene TRBV7-9; 14 bases align to TRBD2. Trimming removed 4 bases from V and 9 bases from J; junction bases left unmatched: 8. Germline CDR1 is SEHNR and CDR2 is FQNEAQ (reference sequence). This CDR3 region has 16 residues. CDR3 in amino acids: CASSSGTSGRFTEQFF. As DNA, the CDR3 is TGTGCCAGCAGCTCAGGGACTAGCGGGAGATTCACTGAGCAGTTCTTC.

The rearrangement links TRBV7-6 to TRBJ2-3; D may match TRBD1 or TRBD2 (6 bases each). The germline V and J ends were trimmed by 7 bases and 2 bases, with 13 bases remaining between them. CDR1 and CDR2 (germline): SGHVS, FNYEAQ. The CDR3 runs 14 residues. The CDR3 nucleotides are TGTGCCAGCACTCTGGGGGGCGCCACAGATACGCAGTATTTT. It specifies CASTLGGATDTQYF.

This clone was seen only once. The rearrangement joins TRBV28 to TRBJ2-7, with D hard to call. V was cut by 5 bases and J by 3 bases, with 8 bases left in between. This CDR3 spans 12 amino acids. The V gene's germline CDR1 is MDHEN and CDR2 SYDVKM. This CDR3 reads CASSGQDYEQYF. The CDR3 DNA is TGTGCCAGCAGTGGGCAGGACTACGAGCAGTACTTC.

The chain uses TRBV7-2 and TRBJ2-5, with D tentatively TRBD1 (5 bases). V was trimmed by 0 bases and J by 3 bases, leaving 8 bases between them. CDR3 length equals 14 residues. Germline CDR1 is SGHTA and CDR2 is FQGNSA. CDR3 in amino acids: CASSLALREETQYF. The CDR3 region has the DNA TGTGCCAGCAGCTTAGCGCTCAGGGAAGAGACCCAGTACTTC.

The rearrangement links TRBV6-6 to TRBJ2-1, with a weak D call TRBD2 (6 bases). In germline, CDR1 is MNHNY, CDR2 SVGAGI (reference sequence). The CDR3 is 16 residues long. The ends were cut back, 4 bases at V and 6 bases at J, with 19 bases in the middle. CDR3 loop: CASSSVRDSFVNEQFF. The CDR3, as DNA: TGTGCCAGCAGTTCCGTCCGGGACTCCTTCGTCAATGAGCAGTTCTTC.